The sequence of this TCR beta chain was determined in a study of blood T cell repertoires in COVID-19. Profiling relied on immunoSEQ multiplex PCR, and the TCRdb table lists in-frame clones only, not all of them. The data contain 200,000 to 250,000 clones, 80% to 90% of them seen just once; the ten biggest clones take up over 1.2%. This sequence was found in a woman aged 40 to 50 who had recovered from COVID-19. The sequencing input was peripheral blood.

The DNA for the CDR3 is TGTGCCAGCAGCCGATACCGGGACAGTTATGGCTACACCTTC. Translating it yields CASSRYRDSYGYTF. J is TRBJ1-2 and V is TRBV5-4, with 7 bases matching TRBD1. Germline assignment: CDR1 SGHNT and CDR2 YYREEE (reference sequence). The CDR3 spans 14 residues. V lost 4 bases, J lost 5 bases, and 8 bases stayed unmatched.